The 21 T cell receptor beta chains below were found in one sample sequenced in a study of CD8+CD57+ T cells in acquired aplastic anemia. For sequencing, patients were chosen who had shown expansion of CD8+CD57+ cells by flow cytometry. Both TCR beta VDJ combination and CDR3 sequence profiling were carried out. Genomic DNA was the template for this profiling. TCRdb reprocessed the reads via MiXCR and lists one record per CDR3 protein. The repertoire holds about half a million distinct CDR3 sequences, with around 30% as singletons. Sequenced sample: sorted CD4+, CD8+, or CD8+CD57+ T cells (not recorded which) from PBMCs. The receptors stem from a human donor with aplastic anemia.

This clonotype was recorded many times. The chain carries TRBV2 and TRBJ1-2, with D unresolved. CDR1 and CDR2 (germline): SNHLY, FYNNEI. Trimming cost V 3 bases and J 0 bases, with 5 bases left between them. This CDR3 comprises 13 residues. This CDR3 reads CASSDGPNYGYTF. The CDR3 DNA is TGTGCCAGCAGTGACGGACCTAACTATGGCTACACCTTC.

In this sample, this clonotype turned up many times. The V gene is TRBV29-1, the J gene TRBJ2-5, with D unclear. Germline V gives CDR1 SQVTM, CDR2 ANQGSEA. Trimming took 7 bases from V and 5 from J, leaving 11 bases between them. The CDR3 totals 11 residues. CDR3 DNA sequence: TGCAGCGCTTCTCAGGTTGAGACCCAGTACTTC. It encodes CSASQVETQYF.

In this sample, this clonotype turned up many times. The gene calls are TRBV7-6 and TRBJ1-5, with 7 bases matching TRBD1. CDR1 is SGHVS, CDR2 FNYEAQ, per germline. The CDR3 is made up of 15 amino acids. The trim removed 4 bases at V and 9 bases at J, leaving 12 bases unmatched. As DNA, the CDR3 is TGTGCCAGCAGCTCCTTAGACAGGGTGGCATCGCCCCAGCATTTT. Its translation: CASSSLDRVASPQHF.

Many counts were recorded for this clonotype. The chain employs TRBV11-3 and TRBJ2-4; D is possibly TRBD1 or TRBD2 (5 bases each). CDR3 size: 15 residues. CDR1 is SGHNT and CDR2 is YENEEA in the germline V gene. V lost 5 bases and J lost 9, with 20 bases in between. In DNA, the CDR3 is TGTGCCAGCAGCCAGAACCGGGACCCGGTTTTCATTCAGTACTTC. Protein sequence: CASSQNRDPVFIQYF.

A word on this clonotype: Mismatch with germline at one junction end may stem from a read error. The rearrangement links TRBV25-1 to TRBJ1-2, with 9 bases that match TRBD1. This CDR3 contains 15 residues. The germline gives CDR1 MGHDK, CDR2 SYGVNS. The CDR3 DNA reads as TGCGCCAGCAGGACAGGGGTTGGAAGGAACTATGGCTACACCTTC. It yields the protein CASRTGVGRNYGYTF.

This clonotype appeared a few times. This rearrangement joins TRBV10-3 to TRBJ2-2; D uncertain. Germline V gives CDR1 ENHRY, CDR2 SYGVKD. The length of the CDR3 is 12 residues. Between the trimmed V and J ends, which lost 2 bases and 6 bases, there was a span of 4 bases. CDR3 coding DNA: TGTGCCATCAGTGAGCACTCCGGGGAGCTGTTTTTT. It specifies CAISEHSGELFF.

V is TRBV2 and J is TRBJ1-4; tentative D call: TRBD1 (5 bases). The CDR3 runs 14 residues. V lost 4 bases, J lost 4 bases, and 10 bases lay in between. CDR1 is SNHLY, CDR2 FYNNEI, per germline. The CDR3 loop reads CASSVGPLNEKLFF. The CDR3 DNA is TGTGCCAGCAGTGTGGGACCGCTTAATGAAAAACTGTTTTTT.

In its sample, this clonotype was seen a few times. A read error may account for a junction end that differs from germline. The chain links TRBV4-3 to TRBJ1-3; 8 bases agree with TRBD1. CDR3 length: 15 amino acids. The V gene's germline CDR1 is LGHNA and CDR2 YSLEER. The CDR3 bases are TGCGCCCGCAGCCAAAGGACAGGGACTGGAAACACCATATATTTT. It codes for CARSQRTGTGNTIYF.

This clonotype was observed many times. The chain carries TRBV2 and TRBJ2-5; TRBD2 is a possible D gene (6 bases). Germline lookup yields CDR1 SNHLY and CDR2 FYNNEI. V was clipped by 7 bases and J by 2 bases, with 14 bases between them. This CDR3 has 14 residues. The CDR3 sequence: CASMGLTFQETQYF. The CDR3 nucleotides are TGTGCCAGCATGGGACTTACCTTTCAAGAGACCCAGTACTTC.

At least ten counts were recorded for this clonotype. The CDR3 region has the DNA TGTGCCAGCAGCATAGGGCTAGGGGCGGGTCAGCCCCAGCATTTT. It specifies CASSIGLGAGQPQHF. This rearrangement joins TRBV2 to TRBJ1-5, with D maybe TRBD1 (5 bases). The CDR3 has 15 residues. V dropped 6 bases and J dropped 6 bases, with 18 bases sitting between them. CDR1 and CDR2 (germline): SNHLY, FYNNEI.

CDR3 nucleotides: TGTGCCAGCAGCGCCGGTACTGTAGCGGGGCCCCACAATGAGCAGTTCTTC. As protein: CASSAGTVAGPHNEQFF. J is TRBJ2-1 and V is TRBV9; 8 nucleotides match TRBD2. Germline assignment: CDR1 SGDLS and CDR2 YYNGEE. The trim removed 3 bases at V and 5 bases at J, leaving 13 bases unmatched. This CDR3 region has 17 residues. The entire variable domain, with the rest obtained from reference TRBV9 and TRBJ2-1, is as follows: DSGVTQTPKHLITATGQRVTLRCSPRSGDLSVYWYQQSLDQGLQFLIQYYNGEERAKGNILERFSAQQFPDLHSELNLSSLELGDSALYFCASSAGTVAGPHNEQFFGPGTRLTVL.

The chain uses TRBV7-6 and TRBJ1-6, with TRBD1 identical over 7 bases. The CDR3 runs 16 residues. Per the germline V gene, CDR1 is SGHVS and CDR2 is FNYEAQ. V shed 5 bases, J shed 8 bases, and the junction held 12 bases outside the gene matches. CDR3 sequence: CASSKTLTGNYSPLHF. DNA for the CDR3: TGTGCCAGCAGCAAAACGTTGACAGGGAATTATTCACCCCTCCACTTT.

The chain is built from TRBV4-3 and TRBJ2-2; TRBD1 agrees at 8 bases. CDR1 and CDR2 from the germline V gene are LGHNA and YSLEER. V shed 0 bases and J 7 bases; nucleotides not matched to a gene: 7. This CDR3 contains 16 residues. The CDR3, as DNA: TGCGCCAGCAGCCAAGATGGCAGGGGGCTTGTCGGGGAGCTGTTTTTT. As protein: CASSQDGRGLVGELFF.

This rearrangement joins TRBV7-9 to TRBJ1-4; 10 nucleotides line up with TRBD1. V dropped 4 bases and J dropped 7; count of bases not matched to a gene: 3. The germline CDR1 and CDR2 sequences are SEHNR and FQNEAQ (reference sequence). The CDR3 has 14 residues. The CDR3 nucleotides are TGTGCCAGCAGCTCGGACAGGGGGGTTGAAAAACTGTTTTTT. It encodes CASSSDRGVEKLFF.

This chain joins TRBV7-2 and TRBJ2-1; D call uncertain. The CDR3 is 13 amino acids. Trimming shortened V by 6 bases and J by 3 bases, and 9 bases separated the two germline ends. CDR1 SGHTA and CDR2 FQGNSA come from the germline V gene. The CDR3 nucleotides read TGTGCCAGCAGGGGCCTTAACTACAATGAGCAGTTCTTC. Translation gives CASRGLNYNEQFF.

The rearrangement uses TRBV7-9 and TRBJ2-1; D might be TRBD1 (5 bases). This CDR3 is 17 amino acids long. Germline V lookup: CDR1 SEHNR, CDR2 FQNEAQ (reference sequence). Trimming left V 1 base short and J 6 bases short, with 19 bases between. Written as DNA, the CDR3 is TGTGCCAGCAGCTTAGTCGCCTGGCAGGGAAGGGTCAATGAGCAGTTCTTC. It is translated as CASSLVAWQGRVNEQFF.

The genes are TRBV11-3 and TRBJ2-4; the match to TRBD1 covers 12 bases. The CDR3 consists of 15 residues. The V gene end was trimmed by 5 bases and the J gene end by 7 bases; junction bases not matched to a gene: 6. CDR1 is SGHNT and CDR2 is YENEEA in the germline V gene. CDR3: CASSISGTGGNIQYF. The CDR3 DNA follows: TGTGCCAGCAGCATTTCCGGGACAGGGGGCAACATTCAGTACTTC.

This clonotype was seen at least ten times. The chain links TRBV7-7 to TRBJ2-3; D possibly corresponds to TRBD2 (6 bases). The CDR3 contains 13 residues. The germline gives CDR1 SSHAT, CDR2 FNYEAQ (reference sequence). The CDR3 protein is CASGPSGLDTQYF. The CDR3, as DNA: TGTGCTAGCGGCCCAAGTGGGTTAGATACGCAGTATTTT. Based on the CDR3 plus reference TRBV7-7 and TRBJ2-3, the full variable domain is GAGVSQSPRYKVTKRGQDVTLRCDPISSHATLYWYQQALGQGPEFLTYFNYEAQPDKSGLPSDRFSAERPEGSISTLTIQRTEQRDSAMYRCASGPSGLDTQYFGPGTRLTVL.

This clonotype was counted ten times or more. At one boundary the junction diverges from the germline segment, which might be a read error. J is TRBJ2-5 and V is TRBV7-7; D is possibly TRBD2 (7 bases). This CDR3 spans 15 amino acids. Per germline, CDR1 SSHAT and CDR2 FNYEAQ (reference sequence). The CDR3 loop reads CASSWRGGSGETQYF. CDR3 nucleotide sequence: TGTGCTAGCAGCTGGAGAGGGGGTAGCGGGGAGACCCAGTACTTC. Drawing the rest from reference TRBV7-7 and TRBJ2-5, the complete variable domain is GAGVSQSPRYKVTKRGQDVTLRCDPISSHATLYWYQQALGQGPEFLTYFNYEAQPDKSGLPSDRFSAERPEGSISTLTIQRTEQRDSAMYRCASSWRGGSGETQYFGPGTRLLVL.

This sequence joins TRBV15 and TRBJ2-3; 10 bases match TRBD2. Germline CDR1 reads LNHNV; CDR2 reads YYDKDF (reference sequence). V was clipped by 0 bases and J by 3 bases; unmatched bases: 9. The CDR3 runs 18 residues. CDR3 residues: CATSREPILAGATDTQYF. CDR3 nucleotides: TGTGCCACCAGCAGAGAGCCAATCCTAGCGGGAGCAACAGATACGCAGTATTTT.

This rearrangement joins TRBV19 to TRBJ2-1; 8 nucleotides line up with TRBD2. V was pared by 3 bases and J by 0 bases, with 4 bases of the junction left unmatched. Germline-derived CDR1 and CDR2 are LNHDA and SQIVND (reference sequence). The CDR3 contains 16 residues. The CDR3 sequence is CASSIGGVSSYNEQFF. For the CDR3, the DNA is TGTGCCAGTAGTATCGGGGGGGTGAGCTCCTACAATGAGCAGTTCTTC.